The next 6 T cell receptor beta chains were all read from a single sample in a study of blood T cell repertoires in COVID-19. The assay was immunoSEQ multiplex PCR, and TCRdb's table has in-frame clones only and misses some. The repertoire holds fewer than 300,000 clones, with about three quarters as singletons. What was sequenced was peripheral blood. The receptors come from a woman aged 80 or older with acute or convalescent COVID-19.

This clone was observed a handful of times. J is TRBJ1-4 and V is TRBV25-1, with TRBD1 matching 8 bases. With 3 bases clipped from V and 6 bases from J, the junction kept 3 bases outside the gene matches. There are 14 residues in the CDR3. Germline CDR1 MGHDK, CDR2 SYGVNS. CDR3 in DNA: TGTGCCAGCAGTGATCACAGGGGGTATGAAAAACTGTTTTTT. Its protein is CASSDHRGYEKLFF.

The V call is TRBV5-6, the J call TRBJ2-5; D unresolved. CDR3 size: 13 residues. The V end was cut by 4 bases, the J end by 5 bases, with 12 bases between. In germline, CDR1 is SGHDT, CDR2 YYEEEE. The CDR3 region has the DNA TGTGCCAGCAGCCCCTATATGGGCGAGACCCAGTACTTC. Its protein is CASSPYMGETQYF.

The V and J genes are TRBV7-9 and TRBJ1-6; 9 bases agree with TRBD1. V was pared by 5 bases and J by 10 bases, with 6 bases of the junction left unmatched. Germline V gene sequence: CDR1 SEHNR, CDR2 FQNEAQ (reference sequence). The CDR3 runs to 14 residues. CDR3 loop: CASSKDRGWSPLHF. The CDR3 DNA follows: TGTGCCAGCAGCAAGGACAGGGGATGGTCACCCCTCCACTTT.

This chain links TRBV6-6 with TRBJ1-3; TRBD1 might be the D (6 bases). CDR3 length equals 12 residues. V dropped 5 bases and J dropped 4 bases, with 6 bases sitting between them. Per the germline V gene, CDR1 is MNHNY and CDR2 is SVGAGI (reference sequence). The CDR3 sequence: CASSGQGNTIYF. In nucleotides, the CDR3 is TGTGCCAGCAGTGGACAGGGAAACACCATATATTTT.

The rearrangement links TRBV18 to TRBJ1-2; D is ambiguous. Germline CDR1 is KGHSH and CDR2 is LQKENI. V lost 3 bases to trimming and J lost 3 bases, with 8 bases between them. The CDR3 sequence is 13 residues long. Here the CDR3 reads CASSPGKDYGYTF. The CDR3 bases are TGTGCCAGCTCACCGGGCAAAGACTATGGCTACACCTTC.

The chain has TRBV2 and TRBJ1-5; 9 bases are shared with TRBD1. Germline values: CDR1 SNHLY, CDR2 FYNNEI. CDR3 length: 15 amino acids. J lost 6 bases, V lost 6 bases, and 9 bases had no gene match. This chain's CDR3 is CASRRGQGVGQPQHF. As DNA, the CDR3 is TGTGCCAGCAGGCGGGGACAGGGAGTGGGTCAGCCCCAGCATTTT.